These 27 T cell receptor beta chains came from one sample sequenced in a study of T-cell memory formation after mild COVID-19. TCRdb independently ran MiXCR on the 5' RACE reads; one entry per CDR3 protein. The sample lists 55,000 to 75,000 distinct CDR3 sequences, around 30% seen once, with roughly 41% in the top ten. The sequenced material came from PBMCs or a T cell subset sorted from them (not recorded which). The source of these receptors is a man between 18 and 35 years old who had mild COVID-19 (a few samples of this study predate the infection). Cell type and time point are not known.

Only a few counts were recorded for this clonotype. This chain uses TRBV10-1 with TRBJ2-2; possibly TRBD1 for D (6 bases). There are 13 residues in the CDR3. V was pared by 4 bases and J by 6 bases, with 9 bases between. The germline V gene encodes CDR1 WNHNN and CDR2 SYGVQD (reference sequence). The CDR3: CASSATGAGELFF. The CDR3 nucleotides read TGCGCCAGCAGTGCGACAGGCGCCGGGGAGCTGTTTTTT.

There are a few counts of this clonotype. The V gene is TRBV7-2, the J gene TRBJ2-3, with D possibly being TRBD2 (6 bases). The CDR3 runs 14 residues. The V gene's germline CDR1 is SGHTA and CDR2 FQGNSA. The V end was cut by 6 bases, the J end by 5 bases, with 15 bases between. The CDR3 DNA sequence: TGTGCCAGCAGTCCCGTACCCGGGGGAGATACGCAGTATTTT. Amino acid sequence: CASSPVPGGDTQYF. Filled out from reference TRBV7-2 and TRBJ2-3, the complete variable domain reads GAGVSQSPSNKVTEKGKDVELRCDPISGHTALYWYRQSLGQGLEFLIYFQGNSAPDKSGLPSDRFSAERTGGSVSTLTIQRTQQEDSAVYLCASSPVPGGDTQYFGPGTRLTVL.

This clonotype was detected a few times. The chain joins TRBV4-1 to TRBJ2-3; 11 positions match TRBD2. The V gene's germline CDR1 is MGHRA and CDR2 YSYEKL. The length of the CDR3 is 16 residues. V lost 3 bases, J lost 1 base, and 3 bases stayed unmatched. CDR3 in amino acids: CASSQLAGGRTDTQYF. The CDR3 bases are TGCGCCAGCAGCCAGTTAGCGGGGGGGCGCACAGATACGCAGTATTTT.

This chain links TRBV9 with TRBJ2-1, with D possibly TRBD2 on 6 matching bases. CDR1 is SGDLS and CDR2 is YYNGEE in the germline V gene. The CDR3 spans 15 residues. The V end was cut by 0 bases, the J end by 5 bases, with 12 bases between. CDR3 nucleotides: TGTGCCAGCAGCGTAGGGGGGGACCTTAACAATGAGCAGTTCTTC. Protein: CASSVGGDLNNEQFF.

The chain combines TRBV20-1 with TRBJ1-1, with D unresolved. Germline V gives CDR1 DFQATT, CDR2 SNEGSKA (reference sequence). The length of the CDR3 is 16 residues. With 0 bases removed from V and 2 bases from J, the gap between germline ends came to 16 bases. The CDR3: CSARESGASANTEAFF. The CDR3 nucleotides are TGCAGTGCTAGAGAGTCCGGAGCCAGCGCTAACACTGAAGCTTTCTTT.

The V call is TRBV7-9, the J call TRBJ2-1; unclear D gene. This CDR3 comprises 13 residues. CDR1 and CDR2 from the germline V gene are SEHNR and FQNEAQ (reference sequence). V lost 3 bases and J 8 bases, leaving 11 bases between the germline ends. Here the CDR3 reads CASSFPAEYEQFF. Written as DNA, the CDR3 is TGTGCCAGCAGCTTCCCCGCGGAGTATGAGCAGTTCTTC.

The chain links TRBV29-1 to TRBJ1-5; D perhaps matches TRBD1 (6 bases). The V end was cut by 4 bases, the J end by 0 bases, with 10 bases between. CDR1 and CDR2 from the germline V gene are SQVTM and ANQGSEA. The CDR3 extends over 14 amino acids. The CDR3 DNA reads as TGCAGCGTTGCCTGGGGGCTTAGCAATCAGCCCCAGCATTTT. Protein sequence: CSVAWGLSNQPQHF.

This clonotype was seen ten or more times. The chain has TRBV27 and TRBJ2-1, with TRBD2 matching 8 bases. Germline CDR1 reads MNHEY; CDR2 reads SMNVEV (reference sequence). The CDR3 runs to 13 residues. The V and J ends lost 5 bases and 7 bases, in that order; junction bases with no gene match: 4. In nucleotides, the CDR3 is TGTGCCAGCAGTACAGGACTAGCAAATGAGCAGTTCTTC. Translated, it gives CASSTGLANEQFF.

The chain combines TRBV6-2 or TRBV6-3 with TRBJ2-1; D is uncertain. V lost 8 bases and J lost 6, with 5 bases in between. Germline CDR1 reads MNHEY; CDR2 reads SVGEGT. The CDR3 runs to 10 residues. In nucleotides, the CDR3 is TGTGCCAGCGGCATCAATGAGCAGTTCTTC. It encodes CASGINEQFF.

The gene calls are TRBV4-1 and TRBJ2-1, with TRBD2 matching 12 bases. Per germline, CDR1 MGHRA and CDR2 YSYEKL. This CDR3 has 15 amino acids. V dropped 3 bases and J dropped 8; count of bases not matched to a gene: 5. The DNA for the CDR3 is TGCGCCAGCAGCCATCCTAGCGGGGGGGCGGATGAGCAGTTCTTC. It specifies CASSHPSGGADEQFF.

CDR3 in DNA: TGTGCCAGCAGCGCCGGGACTCATCGGGAGACCCAGTACTTC. This gives the protein CASSAGTHRETQYF. V gene TRBV25-1 combines with J gene TRBJ2-5; D might be TRBD2 (6 bases). This CDR3 is 14 amino acids long. Per the germline V gene, CDR1 is MGHDK and CDR2 is SYGVNS. V lost 6 bases and J 5 bases, leaving 16 bases between the germline ends.

J is TRBJ2-7 and V is TRBV5-5, with D possibly matching TRBD1 (6 bases). The V end lost 2 bases, the J end lost 6 bases, and 12 bases lay between the germline ends. The CDR3 has 13 residues. Germline V gene lookup returns CDR1 SGHKS and CDR2 YYEKEE (reference sequence). CDR3 nucleotides: TGTGCCAGCAGCTTCGGGGACACCGGCGAGCAGTACGTC. Its protein product is CASSFGDTGEQYV.

The CDR3 region has the DNA TGTGCCAGCAGCCCCCCGGGGGTTAGCACAGATACGCAGTATTTT. Its translation: CASSPPGVSTDTQYF. The chain recombines TRBV4-2 with TRBJ2-3; tentative D call: TRBD2 (6 bases). The V gene lost 4 bases and the J gene lost 0 bases, with 11 bases spanning the gap. Per the germline V gene, CDR1 is LGHNA and CDR2 is YNFKEQ. The length of the CDR3 is 15 residues.

This clonotype came up a few times. V and J are TRBV7-8 and TRBJ2-5; TRBD2 might be the D (6 bases). Germline loops: CDR1 SGHVS, CDR2 FQNEAQ. V dropped 3 bases and J dropped 1 base, with 15 bases sitting between them. CDR3 length equals 16 residues. The CDR3 is CASSFRGGGGQETQYF. DNA of the CDR3: TGTGCCAGCAGCTTTCGAGGTGGGGGAGGCCAAGAGACCCAGTACTTC.

The chain employs TRBV10-2 and TRBJ2-5; D uncertain. This CDR3 contains 17 residues. Per the germline V gene, CDR1 is WSHSY and CDR2 is SAAADI. V was cut by 3 bases and J by 0 bases, with 17 bases left in between. The CDR3 loop is CASSENKELLYQETQYF. CDR3 sequence (DNA): TGCGCCAGCAGTGAAAATAAGGAACTATTGTACCAAGAGACCCAGTACTTC.

This clonotype was seen a few times. J is TRBJ1-4 and V is TRBV6-5, with D hard to call. Germline assignment: CDR1 MNHEY and CDR2 SVGAGI. The CDR3 has 11 residues. Between the trimmed V and J ends, which lost 7 bases and 8 bases, there was a span of 8 bases. DNA of the CDR3: TGTGCCAGCATCGGACCCGAAAAACTGTTTTTT. Translation gives CASIGPEKLFF.

The chain employs TRBV7-9 and TRBJ2-3; D is unresolved. The CDR3 has 15 residues. The germline V and J ends were trimmed by 4 bases and 1 base, with 12 bases remaining between them. Germline V gene lookup returns CDR1 SEHNR and CDR2 FQNEAQ (reference sequence). CDR3 loop: CASSSSRMGTDTQYF. The DNA of the CDR3 is TGTGCCAGCAGCTCCTCAAGGATGGGCACAGATACGCAGTATTTT.

The sample holds a few counts of this clonotype. The chain carries TRBV12-3 or TRBV12-4 and TRBJ2-5; maybe TRBD1 (5 bases). This CDR3 has 14 amino acids. Trimming left V 6 bases short and J 2 bases short, with 13 bases between. The CDR3 sequence: CASSHSTVQETQYF. The CDR3 nucleotides read TGTGCCAGCAGCCACTCGACAGTACAAGAGACCCAGTACTTC.

The rearrangement links TRBV5-1 to TRBJ2-2; TRBD1 might be the D (6 bases). V lost 2 bases to trimming and J lost 2 bases, with 10 bases between them. Looked up from germline, CDR1 is SGHRS and CDR2 is YFSETQ. This CDR3 is built from 15 residues. CDR3: CASSFRGSNTGELFF. In DNA form, the CDR3 reads TGCGCCAGCAGCTTCAGGGGATCAAACACCGGGGAGCTGTTTTTT. The whole variable domain, filled in from reference TRBV5-1 and TRBJ2-2, reads KAGVTQTPRYLIKTRGQQVTLSCSPISGHRSVSWYQQTPGQGLQFLFEYFSETQRNKGNFPGRFSGRQFSNSRSEMNVSTLELGDSALYLCASSFRGSNTGELFFGEGSRLTVL.

This clonotype has at least ten counts. The chain has TRBV6-5 and TRBJ2-1; 7 positions agree with TRBD1. CDR1 MNHEY and CDR2 SVGAGI come from the germline V gene. The CDR3 has 15 residues. The J segment lost 0 bases and the V segment lost 8 bases, leaving 7 bases of the junction unmatched. The DNA for the CDR3 is TGTGCCAGCTCACTGGGACAGAGCTCCTACAATGAGCAGTTCTTC. Encoded protein: CASSLGQSSYNEQFF.

This sequence joins TRBV4-1 and TRBJ2-5; 7 positions agree with TRBD1. Losses at the gene ends were 3 bases for V and 3 bases for J; bases not matched to a gene: 1. CDR1 MGHRA and CDR2 YSYEKL come from the germline V gene. This CDR3 comprises 13 residues. CDR3 protein: CASSQGQKETQYF. CDR3 DNA: TGCGCCAGCAGCCAGGGACAGAAAGAGACCCAGTACTTC.

This clonotype has a handful of counts. The gene calls are TRBV6-6 and TRBJ1-1; 7 nucleotides line up with TRBD1. The length of the CDR3 is 16 residues. CDR1 is MNHNY and CDR2 is SVGAGI in the germline V gene (reference sequence). V shed 0 bases, J shed 8 bases, and the junction held 12 bases outside the gene matches. In DNA, the CDR3 is TGTGCCAGCAGTTACTCCACAGGGGCCACTGAAAGGGAAGCTTTCTTT. Protein product: CASSYSTGATEREAFF.

The V gene is TRBV7-8, the J gene TRBJ1-1, with TRBD1 matching 7 bases. CDR3 length: 14 residues. Germline CDR1 is SGHVS and CDR2 is FQNEAQ. V gave up 0 bases and J gave up 8 bases; unmatched junction bases: 6. The CDR3 sequence is CASSLAGGEREAFF. CDR3 nucleotide sequence: TGTGCCAGCAGCTTAGCAGGGGGCGAGAGGGAAGCTTTCTTT.

The CDR3 nucleotides read TGTGCCAGCAGCCAAGGGACAGGCAGTTTTCTATTCTTT. It codes for CASSQGTGSFLFF. V is TRBV4-2 and J is TRBJ1-1, with TRBD1 matching 7 bases. There are 13 residues in the CDR3. V lost 1 base and J lost 14; bases outside the gene matches: 10. The germline gives CDR1 LGHNA, CDR2 YNFKEQ.

J is TRBJ1-5 and V is TRBV6-4, with 9 bases matching TRBD1. This CDR3 spans 15 amino acids. V lost 2 bases to trimming and J lost 5 bases; unmatched junction nucleotides: 4. Germline V gene sequence: CDR1 MRHNA, CDR2 SNTAGT. In DNA, the CDR3 is TGTGCCAGCAGTGACAGGGGACAGGGCGATCAGCCCCAGCATTTT. Amino acid sequence: CASSDRGQGDQPQHF.

The rearrangement uses TRBV12-3 or TRBV12-4 and TRBJ1-1, with 8 bases aligning to TRBD1. CDR3 size: 16 residues. V lost 11 bases, J lost 0 bases, and 14 bases stayed unmatched. CDR3 nucleotides: TGTGCCGCTGGGTCGCGGGACAGGCCTATGAACACTGAAGCTTTCTTT. Protein sequence: CAAGSRDRPMNTEAFF.

The DNA of the CDR3 is TGCAGTGCCCATGGACAGGGAAGGGCCTACGAGCAGTACGTC. Protein sequence: CSAHGQGRAYEQYV. The chain is built from TRBV20-1 and TRBJ2-7; TRBD1 agrees at 8 bases. CDR3 size: 14 residues. Germline V gives CDR1 DFQATT, CDR2 SNEGSKA (reference sequence). J lost 2 bases, V lost 6 bases, and 9 bases had no gene match.